The 3 T cell receptor beta chains listed next were all sequenced from one sample in a study of immune cell composition in non-small cell lung cancer. The data were produced by immunoSEQ multiplex PCR, yet TCRdb's version contains in-frame clones alone and is incomplete. The sample has roughly 14,000 clones, 69% seen once. The material sequenced was lung tumor tissue. The receptor source for this set is a human donor with non-small cell lung cancer.

V and J are TRBV5-1 and TRBJ1-1, with 7 positions matching TRBD1. Losses at the gene ends were 0 bases for V and 6 bases for J; bases not matched to a gene: 2. The CDR3 consists of 13 residues. The germline V gene has CDR1 SGHRS and CDR2 YFSETQ. In DNA, the CDR3 is TGCGCCAGCAGCTTGGGGGACAGTTCTGAAGCTTTCTTT. Translation gives CASSLGDSSEAFF.

The chain employs TRBV4-1 and TRBJ1-1, with 7 bases aligning to TRBD1. Losses at the gene ends were 2 bases for V and 8 bases for J; bases not matched to a gene: 11. Germline V CDR1 and CDR2: MGHRA, YSYEKL. The CDR3 loop spans 15 amino acids. CDR3: CASSQREGARVEAFF. CDR3 nucleotides: TGCGCCAGCAGCCAACGCGAGGGGGCCAGAGTCGAAGCTTTCTTT.

The chain has TRBV2 and TRBJ2-7, with a tentative D call TRBD1 (5 bases). Looked up from germline, CDR1 is SNHLY and CDR2 is FYNNEI. The CDR3 consists of 15 residues. Trimming shortened V by 3 bases and J by 0 bases, and 12 bases separated the two germline ends. The CDR3: CASSDGAGRSYEQYF. CDR3 bases: TGTGCCAGCAGTGATGGGGCAGGCCGCTCCTACGAGCAGTACTTC. Looking up the rest from reference TRBV2 and TRBJ2-7 gives the full variable domain: EPEVTQTPSHQVTQMGQEVILRCVPISNHLYFYWYRQILGQKVEFLVSFYNNEISEKSEIFDDQFSVERPDGSNFTLKIRSTKLEDSAMYFCASSDGAGRSYEQYFGPGTRLTVT.